This entry lists 21 T cell receptor beta chains sequenced from one sample in a study of CD8 T cells in ankylosing spondylitis. TCRdb re-called the 5' RACE reads through MiXCR, storing one row per CDR3 protein. The data hold 10,000 to 15,000 distinct CDR3 sequences, with more than 2.5% observed a single time. Sequenced material: blood, either unsorted or a sorted T cell fraction (not recorded which). The receptors originated from a male donor with ankylosing spondylitis or in good health (not recorded which).

There are many counts of this clonotype. V is TRBV9 and J is TRBJ2-1, with D maybe TRBD2 (6 bases). V was cut by 6 bases and J by 0 bases, with 19 bases left in between. Germline V CDR1 and CDR2: SGDLS, YYNGEE. The CDR3 is 17 amino acids. The CDR3 nucleotides read TGTGCCAGCACCCCAGACGCGGGGCAGAGCTCCTACAATGAGCAGTTCTTC. It encodes CASTPDAGQSSYNEQFF. The variable domain in full, completed from reference TRBV9 and TRBJ2-1, reads DSGVTQTPKHLITATGQRVTLRCSPRSGDLSVYWYQQSLDQGLQFLIQYYNGEERAKGNILERFSAQQFPDLHSELNLSSLELGDSALYFCASTPDAGQSSYNEQFFGPGTRLTVL.

This clonotype has at least ten counts. Here the CDR3 DNA reads TGTGCCAGCAGCCTCACGGGACAGGATAATTCACCCCTCCACTTT. Protein: CASSLTGQDNSPLHF. The rearrangement links TRBV9 to TRBJ1-6; TRBD1 matches at 8 bases. Trimming cost V 4 bases and J 5 bases; bases outside gene matches: 5. The CDR3 length is 15 residues. Germline V gene lookup returns CDR1 SGDLS and CDR2 YYNGEE. Full variable domain (remainder filled in from reference TRBV9 and TRBJ1-6): DSGVTQTPKHLITATGQRVTLRCSPRSGDLSVYWYQQSLDQGLQFLIQYYNGEERAKGNILERFSAQQFPDLHSELNLSSLELGDSALYFCASSLTGQDNSPLHFGNGTRLTVT.

This clonotype was seen at least ten times. This chain joins TRBV9 and TRBJ2-2; 10 nucleotides line up with TRBD2. CDR1 SGDLS and CDR2 YYNGEE come from the germline V gene. Trimming at V came to 2 bases and at J to 5 bases, leaving 6 bases not matched to a gene. The CDR3 consists of 16 residues. CDR3 amino acids: CASSVLAGVETGELFF. The CDR3 region has the DNA TGTGCCAGCAGCGTCCTAGCGGGGGTGGAAACCGGGGAGCTGTTTTTT.

This clonotype was picked up many times. The DNA for the CDR3 is TGTGCCAGCAGCTTACAGGGGTCCGACAATCAGCCCCAGCATTTT. It codes for CASSLQGSDNQPQHF. The rearrangement links TRBV9 to TRBJ1-5, with 7 bases fitting TRBD1. The CDR3 has 15 residues. The ends lost 4 bases at V and 3 bases at J; junction bases unmatched: 7. In germline, CDR1 is SGDLS, CDR2 YYNGEE.

V is TRBV9 and J is TRBJ1-4, with TRBD1 matching 9 bases. The V and J ends lost 0 bases and 5 bases, in that order; junction bases with no gene match: 2. The CDR3 consists of 15 residues. The V gene's germline CDR1 is SGDLS and CDR2 YYNGEE. The CDR3 DNA reads as TGTGCCAGCAGCGTAGCCGGGACAGGGAATGAAAAACTGTTTTTT. It is translated as CASSVAGTGNEKLFF.

This clonotype was picked up many times. This chain uses TRBV9 with TRBJ2-1, with TRBD2 matching 7 bases. The CDR3 runs 15 residues. The germline CDR1 and CDR2 sequences are SGDLS and YYNGEE. V lost 1 base, J lost 5 bases, and 6 bases stayed unmatched. The CDR3 DNA follows: TGTGCCAGCAGCGTATCTCCTAGCGGTGACAATGAGCAGTTCTTC. Translated, it gives CASSVSPSGDNEQFF.

A word on this clonotype: Possible read error: a much larger clone is one base away. This chain connects TRBV9 to TRBJ2-5; D call uncertain. There are 15 residues in the CDR3. The germline V gene encodes CDR1 SGDLS and CDR2 YYNGEE. CDR3 nucleotides: TGTACCAGCAGCGTAGATATTACAGCCCAAGAGACCCAGTACTTC. It specifies CTSSVDITAQETQYF.

This clonotype was seen many times. CDR3 region: CASSVDGTGVYGYTF. The DNA of the CDR3 is TGTGCCAGCAGCGTAGATGGGACAGGGGTCTATGGCTACACCTTC. This chain uses TRBV9 with TRBJ1-2, with 10 bases fitting TRBD1. The CDR3 runs 15 residues. Germline assignment: CDR1 SGDLS and CDR2 YYNGEE. The V gene end was trimmed by 0 bases and the J gene end by 4 bases; junction bases not matched to a gene: 3.

This clonotype was recorded many times. V gene TRBV9 combines with J gene TRBJ2-5, with D possibly called TRBD1 or TRBD2 (5 bases each). V was clipped by 0 bases and J by 2 bases, with 11 bases between them. The germline gives CDR1 SGDLS, CDR2 YYNGEE. The CDR3 has 15 amino acids. The CDR3 nucleotides read TGTGCCAGCAGCGTAGGGGGACGAGGGCAAGAGACCCAGTACTTC. Translation: CASSVGGRGQETQYF.

This clonotype was counted at least ten times. The genes are TRBV9 and TRBJ1-6, with no clear D. Between the trimmed V and J ends, which lost 2 bases and 0 bases, there was a span of 15 bases. Germline values: CDR1 SGDLS, CDR2 YYNGEE. This CDR3 comprises 18 residues. In nucleotides, the CDR3 is TGTGCCAGCAGCGTCCGTAGCGGTAGGGACTCCTATAATTCACCCCTCCACTTT. Protein sequence: CASSVRSGRDSYNSPLHF.

The V gene is TRBV9, the J gene TRBJ2-3, with 10 bases that match TRBD2. J was trimmed by 1 base and V by 3 bases; bases with no gene match: 5. The CDR3 spans 16 residues. From germline, CDR1 is SGDLS and CDR2 YYNGEE. CDR3 nucleotide sequence: TGTGCCAGCAGCGCAGCCGGGACTAGCGGCACAGATACGCAGTATTTT. Translation: CASSAAGTSGTDTQYF. Looking up the rest from reference TRBV9 and TRBJ2-3 gives the full variable domain: DSGVTQTPKHLITATGQRVTLRCSPRSGDLSVYWYQQSLDQGLQFLIQYYNGEERAKGNILERFSAQQFPDLHSELNLSSLELGDSALYFCASSAAGTSGTDTQYFGPGTRLTVL.

Ten or more counts support this clonotype. The V gene is TRBV9, the J gene TRBJ1-2; D is perhaps TRBD1 (6 bases). Trimming left V 0 bases short and J 6 bases short, with 12 bases between. Per the germline V gene, CDR1 is SGDLS and CDR2 is YYNGEE. This CDR3 has 14 amino acids. The DNA of the CDR3 is TGTGCCAGCAGCGTAGTTTTACAGGGACATGGCTACACCTTC. Protein: CASSVVLQGHGYTF.

This clonotype was observed many times. The gene calls are TRBV9 and TRBJ2-5; 7 bases fit TRBD1. This CDR3 is built from 14 residues. Unmatched junction bases numbered 7, after V lost 3 bases and J lost 5 bases. Germline CDR1 SGDLS, CDR2 YYNGEE. The CDR3 DNA is TGTGCCAGCAGCGGAGGGGACAGACGGGAGACCCAGTACTTC. Translating gives CASSGGDRRETQYF.

Many counts were recorded for this clonotype. V usage is TRBV9 and J usage is TRBJ2-3, with TRBD2 matching 10 bases. Germline CDR1 is SGDLS and CDR2 is YYNGEE. Trimming cost V 1 base and J 6 bases; bases outside gene matches: 5. The CDR3 is 15 residues long. CDR3 in amino acids: CASSVSGGAKDTQYF. CDR3 nucleotides: TGTGCCAGCAGCGTAAGCGGGGGGGCGAAGGATACGCAGTATTTT. Full variable domain (missing parts from reference TRBV9 and TRBJ2-3): DSGVTQTPKHLITATGQRVTLRCSPRSGDLSVYWYQQSLDQGLQFLIQYYNGEERAKGNILERFSAQQFPDLHSELNLSSLELGDSALYFCASSVSGGAKDTQYFGPGTRLTVL.

In its sample, this clonotype was seen many times. The CDR3 is CASSPPAGAASGNEQFF. CDR3 in DNA: TGTGCCAGCAGCCCCCCAGCAGGGGCCGCGAGTGGCAATGAGCAGTTCTTC. V gene TRBV9 combines with J gene TRBJ2-1; a weak D match, TRBD1 (6 bases). V lost 4 bases to trimming and J lost 6 bases, with 23 bases between them. This CDR3 region has 17 residues. Germline CDR1 SGDLS, CDR2 YYNGEE.

This clonotype was observed at least ten times. CDR3 sequence (DNA): TGTGCCAGCAGCGTGGGGGGGGGGCTCCCAGATACGCAGTATTTT. This codes for CASSVGGGLPDTQYF. The V and J genes are TRBV9 and TRBJ2-3; tentatively, D is TRBD2 (7 bases). Trimming removed 2 bases at V and 4 bases at J, with 14 bases between. Looked up from germline, CDR1 is SGDLS and CDR2 is YYNGEE. The length of the CDR3 is 15 residues. The full variable domain, rest sourced from reference TRBV9 and TRBJ2-3, is DSGVTQTPKHLITATGQRVTLRCSPRSGDLSVYWYQQSLDQGLQFLIQYYNGEERAKGNILERFSAQQFPDLHSELNLSSLELGDSALYFCASSVGGGLPDTQYFGPGTRLTVL.

This clonotype has a count of ten or more. This sequence joins TRBV9 and TRBJ2-2, with 10 bases that match TRBD2. Germline lookup yields CDR1 SGDLS and CDR2 YYNGEE. With 1 base clipped from V and 8 bases from J, the junction kept 5 bases outside the gene matches. The CDR3 extends over 15 amino acids. The CDR3 region is CASSVSGGAPGELFF. CDR3 DNA: TGTGCCAGCAGCGTAAGCGGGGGGGCACCGGGGGAGCTGTTTTTT.

This clonotype was seen at least ten times. V and J are TRBV9 and TRBJ2-7; D is possibly TRBD2 (6 bases). Germline assignment: CDR1 SGDLS and CDR2 YYNGEE. Trimming pared 0 bases from V and 3 bases from J, leaving 16 bases between. CDR3 length: 16 amino acids. The CDR3 loop reads CASSVGAVGTYYEQYF. Written as DNA, the CDR3 is TGTGCCAGCAGCGTAGGGGCCGTGGGGACTTACTACGAGCAGTACTTC.

This clonotype has a single count. V usage is TRBV9 and J usage is TRBJ2-5, with D hard to call. This CDR3 is built from 15 residues. V lost 4 bases to trimming and J lost 8 bases, with 21 bases between them. Looked up from germline, CDR1 is SGDLS and CDR2 is YYNGEE. The CDR3 spells CASSLAYSLRVTQYF. The CDR3, as DNA: TGTGCCAGCAGCTTGGCCTACAGCCTCAGAGTCACCCAGTACTTC.

This clonotype was seen ten or more times. The V and J genes are TRBV9 and TRBJ1-4, with D perhaps matching TRBD1 (6 bases). V was shortened by 3 bases and J by 0 bases, with 9 bases between the two germline ends. Germline V gene lookup returns CDR1 SGDLS and CDR2 YYNGEE. The CDR3 totals 15 residues. The CDR3 spells CASSARTATNEKLFF. CDR3 bases: TGTGCCAGCAGCGCCAGGACAGCAACTAATGAAAAACTGTTTTTT. The variable domain in full, completed from reference TRBV9 and TRBJ1-4, reads DSGVTQTPKHLITATGQRVTLRCSPRSGDLSVYWYQQSLDQGLQFLIQYYNGEERAKGNILERFSAQQFPDLHSELNLSSLELGDSALYFCASSARTATNEKLFFGSGTQLSVL.

This clonotype was observed many times. The chain employs TRBV9 and TRBJ1-1, with D unresolved. The CDR3 extends over 13 amino acids. CDR1 is SGDLS, CDR2 YYNGEE, per germline. Trimming took off 0 bases at V and 3 bases at J, with 6 bases between the two ends. The CDR3: CASSVEGYTEAFF. DNA for the CDR3: TGTGCCAGCAGCGTAGAGGGATACACTGAAGCTTTCTTT.